These 20 T cell receptor beta chains were all obtained from the same sample, sequenced in a study of PD-1 blockade in classical Hodgkin lymphoma. After autologous stem cell transplantation all patients relapsed, and prior brentuximab vedotin exposure differed between cohorts. Generated by immunoSEQ multiplex PCR, the TCRdb table keeps only in-frame clones and is missing some. The sample holds 20,000 to 25,000 clones, 68% seen once. The starting material was peripheral blood mononuclear cells (PBMCs), obtained at baseline. The receptor set was obtained from a human donor with classical Hodgkin lymphoma.

This clone was seen a handful of times. The identical CDR3 is also encoded by other nucleotide sequences in the sample. This sequence joins TRBV7-2 and TRBJ1-4, with 7 bases matching TRBD1. From germline, CDR1 is SGHTA and CDR2 FQGNSA. J was trimmed by 7 bases and V by 3 bases; bases with no gene match: 5. The length of the CDR3 is 14 residues. The CDR3 region has the DNA TGTGCCAGCAGCTTTGACAGGGTGGGTGAAAAACTGTTTTTT. As protein: CASSFDRVGEKLFF.

The table lists this clone with a few counts. The V gene is TRBV15, the J gene TRBJ2-1; D remains unclear. V lost 3 bases, J lost 8 bases, and 8 bases lay in between. CDR1 LNHNV and CDR2 YYDKDF come from the germline V gene (reference sequence). The CDR3 extends over 12 amino acids. The CDR3 coding sequence is TGTGCCACCAGCAGGCCCTCCTATGAGCAGTTCTTC. Its protein product is CATSRPSYEQFF.

The chain has TRBV6-5 and TRBJ1-3; no clear D. The germline V gene encodes CDR1 MNHEY and CDR2 SVGAGI. The CDR3 has 14 amino acids. The V end lost 4 bases, the J end lost 0 bases, and 7 bases lay between the germline ends. CDR3 in amino acids: CASSFMSSGNTIYF. CDR3 in DNA: TGTGCCAGCAGTTTTATGAGCTCTGGAAACACCATATATTTT.

This chain connects TRBV5-6 to TRBJ1-1; D is perhaps TRBD1 (6 bases). Between the trimmed V and J ends, which lost 4 bases and 3 bases, there was a span of 19 bases. Per germline, CDR1 SGHDT and CDR2 YYEEEE. This CDR3 region has 16 residues. The CDR3 DNA reads TGTGCCAGCAGCCCTCGACAGGCGGTAGGGGACACTGAAGCTTTCTTT. Its translation: CASSPRQAVGDTEAFF.

The chain combines TRBV6-5 with TRBJ2-7, with D perhaps being TRBD1 or TRBD2 (5 bases each). V was pared by 0 bases and J by 4 bases, with 10 bases between. The CDR3 runs 14 residues. CDR1 and CDR2 (germline): MNHEY, SVGAGI. The CDR3 DNA is TGTGCCAGCAGTTACTCGAATGGGGGTTACGAGCAGTACTTC. Translating gives CASSYSNGGYEQYF.

The rearrangement links TRBV28 to TRBJ2-7, with a tentative D call TRBD2 (5 bases). Germline values: CDR1 MDHEN, CDR2 SYDVKM. The CDR3 is made up of 15 amino acids. V was trimmed by 4 bases and J by 0 bases, leaving 13 bases between them. CDR3 residues: CASSSSIMDSYEQYF. CDR3 nucleotide sequence: TGTGCCAGCAGTTCTAGCATCATGGACTCCTACGAGCAGTACTTC.

This clone was seen only once. For the CDR3, the DNA is TGTGCCTGGAGCGCTGGGGAGTACTATGGCTACACCTTC. This translates into CAWSAGEYYGYTF. The chain has TRBV30 and TRBJ1-2; D gene ambiguous. V lost 3 bases, J lost 3 bases, and 11 bases lay in between. Germline V gene sequence: CDR1 GTSNPN, CDR2 SVGIG (reference sequence). The CDR3 sequence is 13 residues long.

The V call is TRBV6-6, the J call TRBJ1-5; possible D gene TRBD1, 6 bases. Trimming stripped 9 bases from V and 4 bases from J, with 13 bases between. The CDR3 totals 13 residues. Germline V lookup: CDR1 MNHNY, CDR2 SVGAGI (reference sequence). The CDR3 region has the DNA TGTGCCAGTCGAGGGCAGGGGAATCAGCCCCAGCATTTT. This gives the protein CASRGQGNQPQHF.

The chain couples TRBV9 to TRBJ1-2, with TRBD1 matching 10 bases. After removal of 3 bases from V and 8 bases from J, the junction contained 4 bases not matched to a gene. This CDR3 comprises 13 residues. Germline V CDR1 and CDR2: SGDLS, YYNGEE. The DNA of the CDR3 is TGTGCCAGCAGCGCTGGACAGGGGGTAGGCTACACCTTC. Translation: CASSAGQGVGYTF.

The chain carries TRBV30 and TRBJ1-2, with D uncertain. Trimming left V 7 bases short and J 7 bases short, with 16 bases between. The CDR3 sequence is 12 residues long. Germline V gene data show CDR1 as GTSNPN and CDR2 as SVGIG (reference sequence). CDR3 DNA: TGTGCCTTTCTAAAGAGTTCTGGTGGCTACACCTTC. Protein product: CAFLKSSGGYTF.

The chain is built from TRBV29-1 and TRBJ1-2; 8 nucleotides agree with TRBD1. The V segment lost 4 bases and the J segment 3 bases; nucleotides outside the gene matches: 1. Germline V gives CDR1 SQVTM, CDR2 ANQGSEA. The CDR3 consists of 12 residues. CDR3 protein: CSVAGGDYGYTF. DNA of the CDR3: TGCAGCGTTGCAGGGGGCGACTATGGCTACACCTTC.

The chain carries TRBV7-2 and TRBJ2-2; 8 bases fit TRBD1. Trimming took 3 bases from V and 8 from J; bases not matched to a gene: 5. CDR3 size: 14 residues. Looked up from germline, CDR1 is SGHTA and CDR2 is FQGNSA. CDR3: CASSFPGGKGELFF. CDR3 bases: TGTGCCAGCAGCTTTCCAGGGGGCAAAGGGGAGCTGTTTTTT.

This clone was counted between two and nine times. The chain carries TRBV18 and TRBJ1-4, with D possibly being TRBD1 (5 bases). The germline V gene has CDR1 KGHSH and CDR2 LQKENI. The CDR3 is made up of 17 amino acids. V was shortened by 6 bases and J by 5 bases, with 22 bases between the two germline ends. The CDR3 sequence is CASSSNSGFSRNEKLFF. The CDR3 DNA reads TGTGCCAGCTCGTCCAACTCAGGGTTCAGTCGCAATGAAAAACTGTTTTTT.

The gene calls are TRBV7-9 and TRBJ2-5; D unclear. Trimming stripped 1 base from V and 2 bases from J, with 8 bases between. This CDR3 is built from 14 residues. Germline V CDR1 and CDR2: SEHNR, FQNEAQ (reference sequence). As DNA, the CDR3 is TGTGCCAGCAGCTTAGAAGTGTTACAAGAGACCCAGTACTTC. It specifies CASSLEVLQETQYF.

The chain is built from TRBV5-5 and TRBJ2-2; D ambiguous. V shed 0 bases and J shed 5 bases, with 5 bases lying between them. The germline V gene encodes CDR1 SGHKS and CDR2 YYEKEE (reference sequence). The CDR3 runs to 13 residues. CDR3 loop: CASSLGGTGELFF. The CDR3 DNA reads as TGTGCCAGCAGCTTGGGGGGAACCGGGGAGCTGTTTTTT. The full variable domain, its missing parts supplied by reference TRBV5-5 and TRBJ2-2, is DAGVTQSPTHLIKTRGQQVTLRCSPISGHKSVSWYQQVLGQGPQFIFQYYEKEERGRGNFPDRFSARQFPNYSSELNVNALLLGDSALYLCASSLGGTGELFFGEGSRLTVL.

The rearrangement joins TRBV7-2 to TRBJ2-1; D is unclear. Trimming cost V 1 base and J 0 bases, with 7 bases left between them. Germline CDR1 is SGHTA and CDR2 is FQGNSA. This CDR3 contains 15 residues. CDR3 loop: CASSLDGSSYNEQFF. CDR3 DNA: TGTGCCAGCAGCTTAGACGGAAGCTCCTACAATGAGCAGTTCTTC. Full variable domain (outside the CDR3, taken from reference TRBV7-2 and TRBJ2-1): GAGVSQSPSNKVTEKGKDVELRCDPISGHTALYWYRQSLGQGLEFLIYFQGNSAPDKSGLPSDRFSAERTGGSVSTLTIQRTQQEDSAVYLCASSLDGSSYNEQFFGPGTRLTVL.

The CDR3 bases are TGTGCCAGCAGCCAAGATCTGGGAGAGACCCAGTACTTC. Protein sequence: CASSQDLGETQYF. The chain recombines TRBV14 with TRBJ2-5, with no clear D. CDR3 size: 13 residues. Germline V gene data show CDR1 as SGHDN and CDR2 as FVKESK. V gave up 0 bases and J gave up 4 bases, with 6 bases separating them.

This clone is medium-sized within its sample. This chain links TRBV2 with TRBJ2-1; TRBD1 matches at 8 bases. J lost 10 bases, V lost 0 bases, and 5 bases had no gene match. The CDR3 is made up of 14 amino acids. CDR1 is SNHLY and CDR2 is FYNNEI in the germline V gene. This chain's CDR3 is CASSEADRAGEQFF. As DNA, the CDR3 is TGTGCCAGCAGTGAAGCGGACAGGGCTGGGGAGCAGTTCTTC. The variable domain in full, completed from reference TRBV2 and TRBJ2-1, reads EPEVTQTPSHQVTQMGQEVILRCVPISNHLYFYWYRQILGQKVEFLVSFYNNEISEKSEIFDDQFSVERPDGSNFTLKIRSTKLEDSAMYFCASSEADRAGEQFFGPGTRLTVL.

For the CDR3, the DNA is TGTGCCAGTAGTATAAGACAGACTAATTCACCCCTCCACTTT. Protein product: CASSIRQTNSPLHF. The rearrangement links TRBV19 to TRBJ1-6; D is possibly TRBD1 (5 bases). V shed 2 bases and J shed 6 bases, with 8 bases lying between them. The germline gives CDR1 LNHDA, CDR2 SQIVND (reference sequence). The CDR3 totals 14 residues.

The CDR3 DNA sequence: TGTGCCAGCAGCGTTGGCGGGGGCCCCTACAATGAGCAGTTCTTC. Protein sequence: CASSVGGGPYNEQFF. This chain links TRBV9 with TRBJ2-1; TRBD2 might be the D (7 bases). V lost 2 bases and J lost 2, with 11 bases in between. Germline V gene lookup returns CDR1 SGDLS and CDR2 YYNGEE. The CDR3 totals 15 residues. Based on the CDR3 plus reference TRBV9 and TRBJ2-1, the full variable domain is DSGVTQTPKHLITATGQRVTLRCSPRSGDLSVYWYQQSLDQGLQFLIQYYNGEERAKGNILERFSAQQFPDLHSELNLSSLELGDSALYFCASSVGGGPYNEQFFGPGTRLTVL.